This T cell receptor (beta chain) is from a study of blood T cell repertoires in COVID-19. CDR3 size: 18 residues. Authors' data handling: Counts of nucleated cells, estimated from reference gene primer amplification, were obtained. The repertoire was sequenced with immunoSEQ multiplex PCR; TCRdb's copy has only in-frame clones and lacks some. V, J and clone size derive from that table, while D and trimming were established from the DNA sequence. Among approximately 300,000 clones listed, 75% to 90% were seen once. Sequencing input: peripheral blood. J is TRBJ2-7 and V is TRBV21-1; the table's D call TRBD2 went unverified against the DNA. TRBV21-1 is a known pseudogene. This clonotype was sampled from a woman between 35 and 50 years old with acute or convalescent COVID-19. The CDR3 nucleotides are TGTGCCAGCAGCAAAGACGGGACTAGCGGGGAGTTCTCCTACGAGCAGTACGTC. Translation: CASSKDGTSGEFSYEQYV.